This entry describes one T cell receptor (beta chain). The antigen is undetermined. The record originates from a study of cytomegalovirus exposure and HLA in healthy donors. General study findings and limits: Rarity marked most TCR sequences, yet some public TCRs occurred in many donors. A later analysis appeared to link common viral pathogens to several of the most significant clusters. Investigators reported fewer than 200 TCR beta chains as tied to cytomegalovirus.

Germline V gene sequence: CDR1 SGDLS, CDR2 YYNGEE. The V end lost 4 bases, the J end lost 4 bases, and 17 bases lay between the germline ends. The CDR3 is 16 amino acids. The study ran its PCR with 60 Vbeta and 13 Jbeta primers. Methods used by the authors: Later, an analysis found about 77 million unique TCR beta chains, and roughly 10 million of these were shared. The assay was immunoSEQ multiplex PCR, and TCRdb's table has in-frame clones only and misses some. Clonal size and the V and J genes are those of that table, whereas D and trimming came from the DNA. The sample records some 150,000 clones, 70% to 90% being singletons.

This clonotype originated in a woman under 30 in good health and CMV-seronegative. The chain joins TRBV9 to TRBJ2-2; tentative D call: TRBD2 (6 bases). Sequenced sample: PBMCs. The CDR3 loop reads CASSILVGGATGELFF. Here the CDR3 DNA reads TGTGCCAGCAGCATCCTAGTGGGAGGCGCCACCGGGGAGCTGTTTTTT. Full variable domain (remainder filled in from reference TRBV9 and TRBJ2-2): DSGVTQTPKHLITATGQRVTLRCSPRSGDLSVYWYQQSLDQGLQFLIQYYNGEERAKGNILERFSAQQFPDLHSELNLSSLELGDSALYFCASSILVGGATGELFFGEGSRLTVL.